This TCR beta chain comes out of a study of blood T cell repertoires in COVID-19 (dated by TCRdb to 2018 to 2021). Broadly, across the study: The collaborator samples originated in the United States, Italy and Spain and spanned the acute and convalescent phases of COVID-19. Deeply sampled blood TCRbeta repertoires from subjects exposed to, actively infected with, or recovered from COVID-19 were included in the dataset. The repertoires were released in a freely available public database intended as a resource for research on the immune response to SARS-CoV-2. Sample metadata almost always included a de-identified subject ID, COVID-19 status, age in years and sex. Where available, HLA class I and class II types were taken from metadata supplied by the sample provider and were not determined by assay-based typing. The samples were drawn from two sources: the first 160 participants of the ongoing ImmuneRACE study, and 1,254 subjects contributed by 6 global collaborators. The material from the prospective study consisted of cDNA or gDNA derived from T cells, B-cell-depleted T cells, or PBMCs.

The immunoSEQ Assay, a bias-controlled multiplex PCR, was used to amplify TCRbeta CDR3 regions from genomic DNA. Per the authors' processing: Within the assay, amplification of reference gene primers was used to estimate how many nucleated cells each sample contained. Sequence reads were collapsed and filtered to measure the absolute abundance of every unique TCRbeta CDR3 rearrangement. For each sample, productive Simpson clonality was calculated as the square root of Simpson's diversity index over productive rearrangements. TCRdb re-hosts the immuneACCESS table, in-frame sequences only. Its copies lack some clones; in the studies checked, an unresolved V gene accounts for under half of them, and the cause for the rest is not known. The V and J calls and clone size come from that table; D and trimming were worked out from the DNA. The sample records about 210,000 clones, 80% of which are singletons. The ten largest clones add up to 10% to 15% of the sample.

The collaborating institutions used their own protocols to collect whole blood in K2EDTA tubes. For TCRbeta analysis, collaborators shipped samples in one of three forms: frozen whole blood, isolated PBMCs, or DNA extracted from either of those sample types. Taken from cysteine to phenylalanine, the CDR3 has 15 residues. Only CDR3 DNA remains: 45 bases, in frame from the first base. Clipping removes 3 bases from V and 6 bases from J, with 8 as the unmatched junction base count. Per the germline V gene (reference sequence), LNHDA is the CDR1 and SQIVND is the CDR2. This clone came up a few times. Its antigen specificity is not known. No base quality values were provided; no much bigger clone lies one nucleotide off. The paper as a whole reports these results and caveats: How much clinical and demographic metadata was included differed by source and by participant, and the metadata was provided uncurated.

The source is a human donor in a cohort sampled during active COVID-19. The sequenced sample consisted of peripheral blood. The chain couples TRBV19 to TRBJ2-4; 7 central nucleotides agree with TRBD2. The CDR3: CASSIGLGVRNIQYF. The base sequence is TGTGCCAGTAGTATTGGACTAGGAGTTCGAAACATTCAGTACTTC.